One T cell receptor (beta chain) is described in this entry. Only a few counts were recorded for this clone. Its cognate antigen has yet to be identified. Base qualities are missing; no much larger clone stands one base away. FACS was used to sort CD4+ or CD8+ cells into naive T cells (CD45RA+) and memory T cells (CD45RO+). T cells for TCR sequencing came from a couple of healthy control subjects. Unstimulated sorted T cell subsets were used as baseline controls for the mixed lymphocyte reactions. Genomic DNA was extracted with the Qiagen DNeasy Blood & Tissue Kit. The junction shows trimming of 6 bases on V and 3 bases on J, plus 13 bases between the germline ends. The germline V gene encodes CDR1 LGHNA and CDR2 YNFKEQ. The CDR3 spans 14 residues, from the cysteine through the phenylalanine. Here the CDR3 DNA is all that survives: 42 bases in frame from base 1. The TCRbeta CDR3 regions were amplified in a multiplexed two-step PCR with Vbeta-specific forward primers and Jbeta-specific reverse primers. Through the immunoSEQ service, the TCRbeta libraries were run on an Illumina instrument for sequencing. For the original study's pipeline: IMGT annotation was used to assign V, D and J genes, and synthetic CDR3 analogues were used to correct the counts for multiplex PCR bias. In the immunoSEQ Analyzer, repertoire clonality was calculated as one minus normalized Shannon entropy. Clonal expansion was defined by Fisher's exact test with Benjamini-Hochberg false discovery rate control, using two-tailed P<0.01. TCRdb re-hosts the immuneACCESS table, in-frame sequences only. Its copies lack some clones; in the studies checked, an unresolved V gene accounts for under half of them, and the cause for the rest is not known. From that table come the V and J calls and clone size; the DNA was used to work out D and trimming. In this sample the table shows approximately 19,000 clones, 70% to 80% of which occur a single time. The ten largest clones add up to approximately 0.9% of the sample.

The data were obtained in a study of regulatory dendritic cells for organ transplantation (dated by TCRdb to 2015 to 2018). Concerning the study at large: TCRbeta repertoires were sequenced from sorted naive and memory CD4+ and CD8+ T cells before and after allostimulation with regulatory or mature dendritic cells. Broader findings and caveats from the paper: Only a couple of subjects were sequenced, and the authors noted considerable between-individual heterogeneity in the alloreactive memory CD8+ T cell pool. Among the resting subsets, the most alloreactive TCR clonotypes were found in memory CD8+ T cells. Repertoires were highly diverse in naive CD4+ and CD8+ T cells, less diverse in memory cells, and most oligoclonal in memory CD8+ cells. Allostimulation expanded memory CD8+ clones in both subjects, but regulatory dendritic cells appeared to induce more limited expansion than mature dendritic cells.

The sample comprised memory CD4+ T cells from blood. The label giving this sample's cell subset or site can be read as: CD45RO+ memory T cells. The chain was built from TRBV4-2 and TRBJ2-3; TRBD2 is perhaps the D gene, given 6 matching bases. The sequence was collected from a human donor in good health. This receptor has the CDR3 CASSPGLKTDTQYF. In nucleotides, the sequence is TGTGCCAGCAGTCCCGGACTAAAAACAGATACGCAGTATTTT.